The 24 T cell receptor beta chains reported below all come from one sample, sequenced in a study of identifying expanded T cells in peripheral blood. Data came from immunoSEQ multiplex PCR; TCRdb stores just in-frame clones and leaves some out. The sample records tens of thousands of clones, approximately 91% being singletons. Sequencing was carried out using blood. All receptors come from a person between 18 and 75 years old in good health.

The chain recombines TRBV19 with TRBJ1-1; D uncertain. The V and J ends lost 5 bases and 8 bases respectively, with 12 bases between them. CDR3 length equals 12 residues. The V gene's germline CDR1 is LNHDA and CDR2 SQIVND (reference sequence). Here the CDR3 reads CASSLGEWEAFF. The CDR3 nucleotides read TGTGCCAGTAGTCTTGGGGAGTGGGAAGCTTTCTTT. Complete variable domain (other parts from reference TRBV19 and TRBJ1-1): DGGITQSPKYLFRKEGQNVTLSCEQNLNHDAMYWYRQDPGQGLRLIYYSQIVNDFQKGDIAEGYSVSREKKESFPLTVTSAQKNPTAFYLCASSLGEWEAFFGQGTRLTVV.

For the CDR3, the DNA is TGTGCCAGCAGTATGATTCAAGGACTAGCGGGAGGAGGTTTGGAGACCCAGTACTTC. Amino acids: CASSMIQGLAGGGLETQYF. The rearrangement links TRBV7-9 to TRBJ2-5; 14 positions agree with TRBD2. Germline V lookup: CDR1 SEHNR, CDR2 FQNEAQ (reference sequence). CDR3 length equals 19 residues. Germline trimming cut 6 bases from V and 5 bases from J; bases unmatched to any gene: 17.

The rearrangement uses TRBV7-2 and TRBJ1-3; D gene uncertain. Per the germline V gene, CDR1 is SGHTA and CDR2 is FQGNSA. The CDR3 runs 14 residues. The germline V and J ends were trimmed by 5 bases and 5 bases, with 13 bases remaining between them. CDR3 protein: CASSPGGIRNTIYF. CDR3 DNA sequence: TGTGCCAGCAGCCCGGGAGGGATACGAAACACCATATATTTT.

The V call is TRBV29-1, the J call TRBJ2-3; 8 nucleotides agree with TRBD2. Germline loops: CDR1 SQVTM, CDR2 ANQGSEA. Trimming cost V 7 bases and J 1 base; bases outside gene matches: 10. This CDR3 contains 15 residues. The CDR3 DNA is TGCAGCGGGGCTCGAGCGGGGGCTCGCACAGATACGCAGTATTTT. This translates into CSGARAGARTDTQYF.

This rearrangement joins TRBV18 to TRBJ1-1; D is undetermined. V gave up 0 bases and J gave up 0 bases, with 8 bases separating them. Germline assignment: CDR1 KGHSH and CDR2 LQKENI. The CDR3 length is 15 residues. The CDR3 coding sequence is TGTGCCAGCTCACCACCTAGCTCCATGAACACTGAAGCTTTCTTT. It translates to CASSPPSSMNTEAFF.

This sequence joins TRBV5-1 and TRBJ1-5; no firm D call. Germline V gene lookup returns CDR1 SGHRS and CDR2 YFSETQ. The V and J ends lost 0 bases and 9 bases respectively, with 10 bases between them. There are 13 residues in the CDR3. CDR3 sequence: CASSLVGFPPQHF. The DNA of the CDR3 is TGCGCCAGCAGCTTGGTCGGATTTCCGCCCCAGCATTTT.

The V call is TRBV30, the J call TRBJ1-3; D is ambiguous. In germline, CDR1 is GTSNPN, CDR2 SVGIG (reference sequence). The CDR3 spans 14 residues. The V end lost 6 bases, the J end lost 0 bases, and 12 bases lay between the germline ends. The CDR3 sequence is CACSLVASGNTIYF. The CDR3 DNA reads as TGTGCCTGCTCCTTAGTGGCCTCTGGAAACACCATATATTTT. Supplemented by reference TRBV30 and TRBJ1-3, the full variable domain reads SQTIHQWPATLVQPVGSPLSLECTVEGTSNPNLYWYRQAAGRGLQLLFYSVGIGQISSEVPQNLSASRPQDRQFILSSKKLLLSDSGFYLCACSLVASGNTIYFGEGSWLTVV.

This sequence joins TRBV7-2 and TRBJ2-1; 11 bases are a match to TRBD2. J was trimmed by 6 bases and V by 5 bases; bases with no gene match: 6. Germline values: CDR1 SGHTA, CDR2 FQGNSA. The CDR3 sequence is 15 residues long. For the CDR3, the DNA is TGTGCCAGCAGCAAACTAGCGGGAGTGGGCAATGAGCAGTTCTTC. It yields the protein CASSKLAGVGNEQFF. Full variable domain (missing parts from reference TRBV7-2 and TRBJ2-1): GAGVSQSPSNKVTEKGKDVELRCDPISGHTALYWYRQSLGQGLEFLIYFQGNSAPDKSGLPSDRFSAERTGGSVSTLTIQRTQQEDSAVYLCASSKLAGVGNEQFFGPGTRLTVL.

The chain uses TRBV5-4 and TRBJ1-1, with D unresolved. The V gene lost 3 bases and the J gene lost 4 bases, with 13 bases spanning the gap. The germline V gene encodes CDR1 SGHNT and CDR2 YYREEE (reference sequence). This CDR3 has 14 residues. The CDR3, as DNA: TGTGCCAGCAGCTCCCTTGCCCCGGGCACTGAAGCTTTCTTT. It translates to CASSSLAPGTEAFF.

CDR3 sequence reads: CAIRDQQDYNEQFF. CDR3 sequence (DNA): TGTGCCATCAGGGATCAGCAGGACTACAATGAGCAGTTCTTC. The genes are TRBV10-3 and TRBJ2-1; D is unresolved. The germline CDR1 and CDR2 sequences are ENHRY and SYGVKD. Trimming took 6 bases from V and 3 from J, leaving 12 bases between them. The CDR3 spans 14 residues.

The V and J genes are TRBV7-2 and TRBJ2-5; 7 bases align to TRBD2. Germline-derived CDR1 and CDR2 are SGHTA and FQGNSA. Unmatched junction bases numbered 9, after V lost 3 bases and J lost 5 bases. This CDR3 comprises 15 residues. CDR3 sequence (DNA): TGTGCCAGCAGCTTTAACGCGGGAGCACACGAGACCCAGTACTTC. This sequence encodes CASSFNAGAHETQYF. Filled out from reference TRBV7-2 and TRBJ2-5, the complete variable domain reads GAGVSQSPSNKVTEKGKDVELRCDPISGHTALYWYRQSLGQGLEFLIYFQGNSAPDKSGLPSDRFSAERTGGSVSTLTIQRTQQEDSAVYLCASSFNAGAHETQYFGPGTRLLVL.

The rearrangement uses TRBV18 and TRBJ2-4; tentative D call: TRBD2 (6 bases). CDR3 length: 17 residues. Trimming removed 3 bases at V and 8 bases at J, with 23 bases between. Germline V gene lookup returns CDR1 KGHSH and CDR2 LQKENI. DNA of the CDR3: TGTGCCAGCTCACCCCAAGTTCGGGACTTGGGGAGAGACATTCAGTACTTC. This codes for CASSPQVRDLGRDIQYF.

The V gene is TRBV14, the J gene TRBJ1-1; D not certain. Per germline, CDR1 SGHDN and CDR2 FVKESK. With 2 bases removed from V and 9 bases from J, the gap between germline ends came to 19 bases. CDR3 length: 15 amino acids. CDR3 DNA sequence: TGTGCCAGCAGCCAACAGACGACGGGCTCCAAGAAAGCTTTCTTT. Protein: CASSQQTTGSKKAFF.

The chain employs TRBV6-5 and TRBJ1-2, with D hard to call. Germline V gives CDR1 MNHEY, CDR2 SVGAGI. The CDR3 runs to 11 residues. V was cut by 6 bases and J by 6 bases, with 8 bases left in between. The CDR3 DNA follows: TGTGCCAGCAGGTTCCTTAATGGCTACACCTTC. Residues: CASRFLNGYTF.

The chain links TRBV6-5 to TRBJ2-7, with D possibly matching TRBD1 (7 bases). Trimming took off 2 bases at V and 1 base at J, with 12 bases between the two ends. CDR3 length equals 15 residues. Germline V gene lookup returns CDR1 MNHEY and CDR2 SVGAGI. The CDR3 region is CASSYLAGGSYEQYF. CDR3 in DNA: TGTGCCAGCAGTTACCTGGCAGGGGGGTCCTACGAGCAGTACTTC.

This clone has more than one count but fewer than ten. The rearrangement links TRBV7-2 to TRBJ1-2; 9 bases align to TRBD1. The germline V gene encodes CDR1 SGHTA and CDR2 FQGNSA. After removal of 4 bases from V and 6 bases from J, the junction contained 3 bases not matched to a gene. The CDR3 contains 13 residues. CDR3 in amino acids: CASSSRDRDGYTF. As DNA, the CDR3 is TGTGCCAGCAGCTCACGGGACAGGGATGGCTACACCTTC. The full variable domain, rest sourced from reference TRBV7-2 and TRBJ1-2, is GAGVSQSPSNKVTEKGKDVELRCDPISGHTALYWYRQSLGQGLEFLIYFQGNSAPDKSGLPSDRFSAERTGGSVSTLTIQRTQQEDSAVYLCASSSRDRDGYTFGSGTRLTVV.

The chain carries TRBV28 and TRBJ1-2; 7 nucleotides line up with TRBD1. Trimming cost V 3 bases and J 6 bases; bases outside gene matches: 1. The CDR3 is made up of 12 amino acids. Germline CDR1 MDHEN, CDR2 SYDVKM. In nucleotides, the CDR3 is TGTGCCAGCAGTTTCGACAGGGATGGCTACACCTTC. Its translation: CASSFDRDGYTF.

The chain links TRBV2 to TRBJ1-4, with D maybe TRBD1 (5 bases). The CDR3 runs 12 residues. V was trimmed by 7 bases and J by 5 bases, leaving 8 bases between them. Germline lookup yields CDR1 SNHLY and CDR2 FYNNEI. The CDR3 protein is CASNQGNEKLFF. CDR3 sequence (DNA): TGTGCCAGCAATCAGGGCAATGAAAAACTGTTTTTT. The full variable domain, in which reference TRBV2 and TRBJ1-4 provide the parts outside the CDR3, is EPEVTQTPSHQVTQMGQEVILRCVPISNHLYFYWYRQILGQKVEFLVSFYNNEISEKSEIFDDQFSVERPDGSNFTLKIRSTKLEDSAMYFCASNQGNEKLFFGSGTQLSVL.

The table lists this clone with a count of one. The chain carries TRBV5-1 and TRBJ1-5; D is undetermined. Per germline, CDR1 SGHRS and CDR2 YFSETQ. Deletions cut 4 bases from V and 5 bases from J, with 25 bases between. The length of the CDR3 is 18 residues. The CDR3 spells CASSQTTRGPYWDQPQHF. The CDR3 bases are TGCGCCAGCAGCCAGACTACCCGAGGTCCATACTGGGATCAGCCCCAGCATTTT.

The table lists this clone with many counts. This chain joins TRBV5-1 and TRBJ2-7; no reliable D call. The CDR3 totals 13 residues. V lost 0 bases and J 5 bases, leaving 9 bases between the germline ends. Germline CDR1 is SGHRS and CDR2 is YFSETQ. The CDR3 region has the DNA TGCGCCAGCAGCTTGGGGCCGGCTAACGAGCAGTACTTC. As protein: CASSLGPANEQYF.

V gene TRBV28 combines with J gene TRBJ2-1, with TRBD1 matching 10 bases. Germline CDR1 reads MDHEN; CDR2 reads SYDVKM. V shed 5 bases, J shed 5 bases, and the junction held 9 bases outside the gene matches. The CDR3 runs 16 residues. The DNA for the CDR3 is TGTGCCAGCAGTCGGGGCGGGACAGGGGACAACAATGAGCAGTTCTTC. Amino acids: CASSRGGTGDNNEQFF. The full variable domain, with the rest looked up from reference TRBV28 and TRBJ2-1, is DVKVTQSSRYLVKRTGEKVFLECVQDMDHENMFWYRQDPGLGLRLIYFSYDVKMKEKGDIPEGYSVSREKKERFSLILESASTNQTSMYLCASSRGGTGDNNEQFFGPGTRLTVL.

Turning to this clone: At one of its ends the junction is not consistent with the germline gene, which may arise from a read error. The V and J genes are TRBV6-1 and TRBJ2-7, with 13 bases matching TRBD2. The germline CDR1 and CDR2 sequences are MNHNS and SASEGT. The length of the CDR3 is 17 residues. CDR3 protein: CASREGTSGTSNREQYF. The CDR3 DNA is TGTGCCAGCAGGGAAGGGACTAGCGGGACCTCTAATCGCGAGCAGTACTTC.

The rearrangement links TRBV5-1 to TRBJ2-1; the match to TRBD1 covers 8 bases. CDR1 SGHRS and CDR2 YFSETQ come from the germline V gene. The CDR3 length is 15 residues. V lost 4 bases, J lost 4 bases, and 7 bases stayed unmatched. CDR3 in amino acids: CASSLDRVKYNEQFF. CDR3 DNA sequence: TGCGCCAGCAGCCTGGACAGGGTTAAATACAATGAGCAGTTCTTC.

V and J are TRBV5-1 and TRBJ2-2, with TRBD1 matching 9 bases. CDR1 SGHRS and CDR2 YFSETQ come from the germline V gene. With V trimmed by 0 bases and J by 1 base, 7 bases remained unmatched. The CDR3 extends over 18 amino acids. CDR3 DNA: TGCGCCAGCAGCTTGGAGCCTCCGGGACAGGGGAACACCGGGGAGCTGTTTTTT. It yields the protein CASSLEPPGQGNTGELFF.